This entry lists 29 T cell receptor beta chains sequenced from one sample in a study of CD8 T cells in ankylosing spondylitis. Study-level results: Blood from ankylosing spondylitis patients appeared to carry a characteristic roughly 8-variant TCR beta motif.

These receptors' targets are unknown. A single record per CDR3 protein comes from TCRdb applying MiXCR to the 5' RACE reads. The sample carries about 210,000 distinct CDR3 sequences, about 6.7% recorded once. The source material was blood, either unsorted or a sorted T cell fraction (not recorded which). These receptors were collected from a male donor with ankylosing spondylitis.

Note on this clonotype: Germline is not matched at one junction end, which may reflect a read error. V is TRBV7-9 and J is TRBJ2-7; possible D gene TRBD2, 6 bases. Per germline, CDR1 SEHNR and CDR2 FQNEAQ (reference sequence). There are 14 residues in the CDR3. CDR3 DNA: TGTGCCAGCAGTTTAGTGGGCGGGACCTACGAGCAGTACTTC. Its translation: CASSLVGGTYEQYF.

This clonotype has ten or more counts. The V call is TRBV7-9, the J call TRBJ2-7, with TRBD2 identical over 7 bases. The CDR3 is 14 residues long. V was pared by 5 bases and J by 0 bases, with 4 bases of the junction left unmatched. The germline gives CDR1 SEHNR, CDR2 FQNEAQ (reference sequence). The CDR3 spells CASSPAGSSYEQYF. CDR3 DNA: TGTGCCAGCAGCCCAGCGGGGTCCTCCTACGAGCAGTACTTC.

This clonotype has at least ten counts. The gene calls are TRBV4-3 and TRBJ2-1; 8 nucleotides align to TRBD2. The CDR3 length is 16 residues. The J segment lost 1 base and the V segment lost 0 bases, leaving 2 bases of the junction unmatched. Germline CDR1 is LGHNA and CDR2 is YSLEER. The CDR3 protein is CASSQEPSGSYNEQFF. The CDR3 nucleotides are TGCGCCAGCAGCCAAGAGCCTAGCGGGTCCTACAATGAGCAGTTCTTC.

This clonotype was found many times. This rearrangement joins TRBV12-3 or TRBV12-4 to TRBJ1-5; D remains ambiguous. This CDR3 is 14 amino acids long. Trimming pared 2 bases from V and 4 bases from J, leaving 9 bases between. The CDR3 reads CASSLPRGNQPQHF. The DNA for the CDR3 is TGTGCCAGCAGTTTACCCCGGGGTAATCAGCCCCAGCATTTT.

The chain employs TRBV4-3 and TRBJ2-3; 12 bases agree with TRBD2. Germline CDR1 is LGHNA and CDR2 is YSLEER. The CDR3 is made up of 16 amino acids. After removal of 2 bases from V and 3 bases from J, the junction contained 3 bases not matched to a gene. The CDR3 DNA sequence: TGCGCCAGCAGCCAACGACTAGCGGGAGTGACAGATACGCAGTATTTT. Translating gives CASSQRLAGVTDTQYF.

The chain couples TRBV7-2 to TRBJ2-5, with a weak D call TRBD2 (6 bases). Per the germline V gene, CDR1 is SGHTA and CDR2 is FQGNSA. The CDR3 spans 12 residues. The V end was cut by 5 bases, the J end by 10 bases, with 14 bases between. The CDR3, as DNA: TGTGCCAGCAGCCCCGGCCTAGCGATCCAGTACTTC. It codes for CASSPGLAIQYF.

This clonotype was seen many times. The V call is TRBV14, the J call TRBJ2-7; a possible D gene is TRBD2 (5 bases). Germline V gene lookup returns CDR1 SGHDN and CDR2 FVKESK. CDR3 length equals 14 residues. V shed 0 bases and J shed 7 bases, with 13 bases lying between them. The CDR3 DNA reads TGTGCCAGCAGCCAAGAGGTTCTCTCGGGGGAGCAGTACTTC. Amino acids: CASSQEVLSGEQYF. Combining the CDR3 with reference TRBV14 and TRBJ2-7 gives the whole variable domain EAGVTQFPSHSVIEKGQTVTLRCDPISGHDNLYWYRRVMGKEIKFLLHFVKESKQDESGMPNNRFLAERTGGTYSTLKVQPAELEDSGVYFCASSQEVLSGEQYFGPGTRLTVT.

The V call is TRBV4-2, the J call TRBJ2-7, with D perhaps TRBD2 (6 bases). The CDR3 runs 13 residues. The germline V gene encodes CDR1 LGHNA and CDR2 YNFKEQ. The germline V and J ends were trimmed by 10 bases and 0 bases, with 13 bases remaining between them. Written as DNA, the CDR3 is TGTGCCACGGGCGGGGCCAGCTCCTACGAGCAGTACTTC. This sequence encodes CATGGASSYEQYF.

This clonotype was seen many times. The rearrangement joins TRBV11-2 to TRBJ2-3; maybe TRBD1 (6 bases). The V gene's germline CDR1 is SGHAT and CDR2 FQNNGV. This CDR3 region has 14 residues. Trimming left V 5 bases short and J 4 bases short, with 13 bases between. CDR3 region: CASSLQGNADTQYF. The CDR3 DNA reads as TGTGCCAGCAGCCTCCAGGGGAATGCAGATACGCAGTATTTT.

There are many counts of this clonotype. The chain combines TRBV12-5 with TRBJ2-3; D may be TRBD1 (5 bases). The germline V gene has CDR1 LGHNT and CDR2 FRNRAP. V was clipped by 3 bases and J by 10 bases, with 14 bases between them. The CDR3 sequence is 13 residues long. The CDR3 loop is CASGFPKGRPQYF. The DNA for the CDR3 is TGTGCTAGTGGTTTCCCGAAGGGGCGACCGCAGTATTTT.

Ten or more counts support this clonotype. This rearrangement joins TRBV27 to TRBJ2-5; the D gene could be TRBD1 or TRBD2 (6 bases each). CDR3 size: 14 residues. The V gene lost 6 bases and the J gene lost 5 bases, with 16 bases spanning the gap. Germline assignment: CDR1 MNHEY and CDR2 SMNVEV (reference sequence). The CDR3 bases are TGTGCCAGCAGGGCGAACAGGGCGGGGGAGACCCAGTACTTC. Amino acids: CASRANRAGETQYF.

This clonotype was found many times. J is TRBJ2-1 and V is TRBV29-1; D ambiguous. The CDR3 sequence is 11 residues long. With 6 bases removed from V and 4 bases from J, the gap between germline ends came to 7 bases. Germline V CDR1 and CDR2: SQVTM, ANQGSEA. This CDR3 is CSVLNYNEQFF. The CDR3 DNA is TGCAGCGTCCTGAATTACAATGAGCAGTTCTTC.

This clonotype was detected ten times or more. The chain couples TRBV6-2 or TRBV6-3 to TRBJ1-4; D might be TRBD1 (6 bases). Trimming pared 5 bases from V and 8 bases from J, leaving 12 bases between. Germline-derived CDR1 and CDR2 are MNHEY and SVGEGT. CDR3 size: 13 residues. CDR3 DNA: TGTGCCAGCAGTGTGGGGGCCTACGAAAAACTGTTTTTT. Translated: CASSVGAYEKLFF.

There are a few counts of this clonotype. The chain has TRBV9 and TRBJ1-1; D is uncertain. The CDR3 contains 15 residues. The V and J ends lost 0 bases and 4 bases respectively, with 13 bases between them. Germline V gene sequence: CDR1 SGDLS, CDR2 YYNGEE. The CDR3 loop reads CASSVGEGSGTEAFF. CDR3 bases: TGTGCCAGCAGCGTAGGTGAAGGGTCGGGCACTGAAGCTTTCTTT.

This clonotype appeared many times. The rearrangement links TRBV29-1 to TRBJ2-2, with D tentatively TRBD1 (5 bases). There are 15 residues in the CDR3. V was clipped by 0 bases and J by 4 bases, with 12 bases between them. Germline V CDR1 and CDR2: SQVTM, ANQGSEA. CDR3 region: CSVEDETEGTGELFF. In nucleotides, the CDR3 is TGCAGCGTTGAAGATGAGACAGAAGGCACCGGGGAGCTGTTTTTT.

Many counts were recorded for this clonotype. V is TRBV7-6 and J is TRBJ2-7, with 12 bases lining up with TRBD2. The V segment lost 0 bases and the J segment 6 bases; nucleotides outside the gene matches: 3. Per germline, CDR1 SGHVS and CDR2 FNYEAQ. CDR3 length: 15 residues. Here the CDR3 DNA reads TGTGCCAGCAGCTTAGCGACTAGCGGGAGTCTCGAGCAGTACTTC. Its protein is CASSLATSGSLEQYF.

V is TRBV28 and J is TRBJ2-3; 14 bases map to TRBD2. The V gene's germline CDR1 is MDHEN and CDR2 SYDVKM. CDR3 length equals 16 residues. J was trimmed by 5 bases and V by 5 bases; bases with no gene match: 6. The CDR3 coding sequence is TGTGCCAGCAGTCTCCCGACTAGCGGGGGGGAAGATACGCAGTATTTT. It encodes CASSLPTSGGEDTQYF.

The chain couples TRBV6-1 to TRBJ2-1, with D perhaps matching TRBD1 or TRBD2 (5 bases each). Trimming left V 0 bases short and J 9 bases short, with 6 bases between. Germline-derived CDR1 and CDR2 are MNHNS and SASEGT. The CDR3 loop spans 12 amino acids. The CDR3 DNA reads as TGTGCCAGCAGTGAAGCAGGGACTGAGCAGTTCTTC. Translating it yields CASSEAGTEQFF.

This clonotype was seen ten or more times. The rearrangement links TRBV4-3 to TRBJ1-1, with 8 bases matching TRBD1. With V trimmed by 1 base and J by 7 bases, 5 bases remained unmatched. This CDR3 has 14 residues. The germline CDR1 and CDR2 sequences are LGHNA and YSLEER. CDR3 nucleotide sequence: TGCGCCAGCAGCCAAGCCAGGGGGCTAGGTGAAGCTTTCTTT. Translation gives CASSQARGLGEAFF.

This clonotype was observed many times. This chain links TRBV27 with TRBJ2-3; 10 bases agree with TRBD1. Germline V lookup: CDR1 MNHEY, CDR2 SMNVEV (reference sequence). V shed 5 bases and J 4 bases; nucleotides not matched to a gene: 6. The CDR3 covers 15 residues. For the CDR3, the DNA is TGTGCCAGCAGTGGGGGACAGGGGATGGCAGATACGCAGTATTTT. Residues: CASSGGQGMADTQYF.

The sample holds many counts of this clonotype. J is TRBJ2-2 and V is TRBV5-1; 8 bases match TRBD2. This CDR3 region has 15 residues. Germline CDR1 reads SGHRS; CDR2 reads YFSETQ. J lost 5 bases, V lost 0 bases, and 3 bases had no gene match. The CDR3 nucleotides read TGCGCCAGCAGCTTGGGACTAGCGTTGACCGGGGAGCTGTTTTTT. Protein sequence: CASSLGLALTGELFF.

This clonotype occurred many times. The gene calls are TRBV7-9 and TRBJ2-5; no clear D gene. Trimming took 6 bases from V and 2 from J, leaving 4 bases between them. The CDR3 covers 11 residues. The germline gives CDR1 SEHNR, CDR2 FQNEAQ (reference sequence). CDR3 in amino acids: CASSLQETQYF. The DNA for the CDR3 is TGTGCCAGCAGTCTACAAGAGACCCAGTACTTC.

This clonotype was picked up many times. V and J are TRBV20-1 and TRBJ1-5; TRBD1 matches 7 bases. This CDR3 has 17 amino acids. The V segment lost 5 bases and the J segment 0 bases; nucleotides outside the gene matches: 13. The germline V gene has CDR1 DFQATT and CDR2 SNEGSKA (reference sequence). The CDR3: CSAFTTGRDNSNQPQHF. CDR3 coding DNA: TGCAGTGCTTTCACGACAGGGAGGGACAATAGCAATCAGCCCCAGCATTTT.

This clonotype was counted many times. This chain connects TRBV7-2 to TRBJ1-5; no clear D. The length of the CDR3 is 14 residues. V was trimmed by 5 bases and J by 6 bases, leaving 14 bases between them. Per germline, CDR1 SGHTA and CDR2 FQGNSA. The CDR3 DNA is TGTGCCAGCAGCCTACATTTATTTGGTCAGCCCCAGCATTTT. This codes for CASSLHLFGQPQHF.

This clonotype was counted at least ten times. The chain has TRBV10-3 and TRBJ2-7; D ambiguous. Trimming took off 4 bases at V and 2 bases at J, with 18 bases between the two ends. This CDR3 spans 16 amino acids. Per germline, CDR1 ENHRY and CDR2 SYGVKD. The chain's CDR3 is CAISGTQGYRTYEQYF. CDR3 DNA: TGTGCCATCAGTGGCACCCAAGGGTATAGGACCTACGAGCAGTACTTC.

This clonotype was seen repeatedly, ten times or more. The V and J genes are TRBV6-1 and TRBJ2-7; tentatively, D is TRBD2 (6 bases). This CDR3 spans 15 amino acids. CDR1 and CDR2 (germline): MNHNS, SASEGT. Trimming shortened V by 3 bases and J by 1 base, and 13 bases separated the two germline ends. The CDR3 is CASSEPLASSYEQYF. CDR3 in DNA: TGTGCCAGCAGTGAGCCCCTAGCGTCGTCCTACGAGCAGTACTTC.

There are a few counts of this clonotype. The gene calls are TRBV6-1 and TRBJ1-2; tentative D call: TRBD1 (5 bases). CDR1 MNHNS and CDR2 SASEGT come from the germline V gene. CDR3 length equals 15 residues. The ends were cut back, 7 bases at V and 0 bases at J, with 15 bases in the middle. The CDR3 DNA is TGTGCCAGCATCGGATATGGGGGGACTAACTATGGCTACACCTTC. Its protein product is CASIGYGGTNYGYTF.

This clonotype was seen repeatedly, ten times or more. This chain joins TRBV20-1 and TRBJ1-5; 8 positions match TRBD1. Germline CDR1 is DFQATT and CDR2 is SNEGSKA (reference sequence). The length of the CDR3 is 13 residues. The V gene end was trimmed by 6 bases and the J gene end by 4 bases; junction bases not matched to a gene: 5. The CDR3 DNA follows: TGCAGTGCAAACGACAGGGGAAATCAGCCCCAGCATTTT. As protein: CSANDRGNQPQHF.

The V call is TRBV7-2, the J call TRBJ2-3, with D unresolved. The germline V and J ends were trimmed by 2 bases and 11 bases, with 17 bases remaining between them. Germline lookup yields CDR1 SGHTA and CDR2 FQGNSA. The CDR3 runs to 14 residues. As DNA, the CDR3 is TGTGCCAGCAGCTTATTGCGCGCCGTTTATGAGCAGTATTTT. Amino acids: CASSLLRAVYEQYF. The complete variable domain, with remaining parts taken from reference TRBV7-2 and TRBJ2-3, reads GAGVSQSPSNKVTEKGKDVELRCDPISGHTALYWYRQSLGQGLEFLIYFQGNSAPDKSGLPSDRFSAERTGGSVSTLTIQRTQQEDSAVYLCASSLLRAVYEQYFGPGTRLTVL.